Only a few counts were recorded for the clone carrying this T cell receptor beta chain. These data belong to a study of T-cell memory formation after mild COVID-19. There are 13 residues in the CDR3. Trimming shortened V by 6 bases and J by 7 bases, and 13 bases separated the two germline ends. MiXCR was run by TCRdb on the 5' RACE reads, yielding one entry per CDR3 protein. The sample records 150,000 to 200,000 distinct CDR3 sequences, approximately 15% being singletons. The clonotype was recovered from an adult woman who had mild COVID-19 (a few samples of this study predate the infection). Cell type and time point are not known. The sequencing sample was made of PBMCs or a T cell subset sorted from them (not recorded which). This chain connects TRBV12-3 or TRBV12-4 to TRBJ1-5; possible D gene TRBD1, 5 bases. CDR3 sequence (DNA): TGTGCCAGCAGCGTGGGGGGGGAACAGCCCCAGCATTTT. As protein: CASSVGGEQPQHF.